What follows are 7 T cell receptor beta chains derived from one specimen sequenced in a study of blood T cell repertoires in COVID-19. Assay used: immunoSEQ multiplex PCR; TCRdb lists only in-frame clones, some missing. The sample shows roughly 230,000 clones, around four fifths of them seen only once. The specimen sequenced was peripheral blood. The receptor source for this set is a man aged 40-50 years with active or convalescent COVID-19.

This sequence joins TRBV28 and TRBJ1-5, with D uncertain. V was shortened by 6 bases and J by 4 bases, with 16 bases between the two germline ends. CDR1 and CDR2 from the germline V gene are MDHEN and SYDVKM. The CDR3 contains 15 residues. CDR3 DNA: TGTGCCAGCAGCCAAGACTCACCCGGGAATCAGCCCCAGCATTTT. Residues: CASSQDSPGNQPQHF.

The genes are TRBV5-1 and TRBJ1-2, with D perhaps TRBD1 (6 bases). This CDR3 comprises 15 residues. V shed 4 bases and J shed 2 bases, with 15 bases lying between them. Germline V gene data show CDR1 as SGHRS and CDR2 as YFSETQ. The CDR3: CASSIEGQLNYGYTF. The CDR3 DNA reads TGCGCCAGCAGCATTGAAGGACAGCTCAACTATGGCTACACCTTC.

The gene calls are TRBV7-2 and TRBJ1-2; D remains unclear. Germline CDR1 and CDR2: SGHTA and FQGNSA. This CDR3 has 15 residues. V was clipped by 5 bases and J by 4 bases, with 17 bases between them. The CDR3 DNA sequence: TGTGCCAGCAGCCCCACAACCAGTGATCGCTATGGCTACACCTTC. Its protein product is CASSPTTSDRYGYTF.

The CDR3 bases are TGTGCCTGGGAAGGGGGGGGCGAGACCCAGTACTTC. It codes for CAWEGGGETQYF. The chain joins TRBV30 to TRBJ2-5, with D possibly TRBD2 on 7 matching bases. Germline values: CDR1 GTSNPN, CDR2 SVGIG (reference sequence). Trimming left V 5 bases short and J 5 bases short, with 12 bases between. The CDR3 has 12 residues.

The chain links TRBV6-5 to TRBJ2-2, with TRBD1 matching 8 bases. The J segment lost 5 bases and the V segment lost 6 bases, leaving 5 bases of the junction unmatched. This CDR3 is 14 amino acids long. The germline V gene has CDR1 MNHEY and CDR2 SVGAGI. The CDR3 DNA reads as TGTGCCAGCAGGCTATACAGGGGGACCGGGGAGCTGTTTTTT. Protein sequence: CASRLYRGTGELFF.

The chain links TRBV19 to TRBJ1-1; tentative D call: TRBD1 (6 bases). Germline loops: CDR1 LNHDA, CDR2 SQIVND (reference sequence). With 1 base removed from V and 4 bases from J, the gap between germline ends came to 10 bases. The CDR3 is 14 residues long. In nucleotides, the CDR3 is TGTGCCAGTAGTATAGGTACAGGGCGCACTGAAGCTTTCTTT. Protein product: CASSIGTGRTEAFF.

The chain is built from TRBV27 and TRBJ2-2; perhaps TRBD2 as D (6 bases). V was clipped by 2 bases and J by 5 bases, with 6 bases between them. Per the germline V gene, CDR1 is MNHEY and CDR2 is SMNVEV (reference sequence). This CDR3 region has 13 residues. The CDR3 DNA sequence: TGTGCCAGCAGTTTACGGGGGACCGGGGAGCTGTTTTTT. As protein: CASSLRGTGELFF.